This TCR beta chain was sequenced in a study of blood T cell repertoires in COVID-19. TCRdb keeps only in-frame clones here, not all; method: immunoSEQ multiplex PCR. This table has about 190,000 clones, 80% to 95% appearing once. Germline V gene data show CDR1 as LNHDA and CDR2 as SQIVND (reference sequence). Trimming removed 6 bases from V and 3 bases from J, with 8 bases in between. CDR3 length: 12 amino acids. V and J are TRBV19 and TRBJ1-2; D remains ambiguous. The sequence was obtained from a man over 45 with acute or convalescent COVID-19. The sample taken for sequencing was peripheral blood. CDR3 protein: CASSRYYYGYTF. The CDR3 bases are TGTGCCAGTAGCCGATACTACTATGGCTACACCTTC.